These 9 T cell receptor beta chains were sequenced from one sample in a study of T-cell reconstitution after alpha-beta-depleted transplantation in children. As it was prepared, the TCRbeta library received unique molecular identifiers. A single record per CDR3 protein comes from TCRdb applying MiXCR to the PCR reads. The sample includes 6,400 or so distinct CDR3 sequences, under 20% of them seen just once. The sequencing here drew on PBMCs, taken before TCRalphabeta/CD19-depleted stem cell transplant. These receptor sequences come from a boy aged 2 to 9 with acute lymphoblastic leukemia, due to receive a stem cell transplant.

V and J are TRBV7-2 and TRBJ1-2; a possible D gene is TRBD1 (6 bases). The ends were cut back, 1 base at V and 8 bases at J, with 20 bases in the middle. CDR1 is SGHTA, CDR2 FQGNSA, per germline. CDR3 length equals 16 residues. The CDR3 nucleotides are TGTGCCAGCAGCTTAGATTGGTCGGGGGGGCTGCCGGGCTACACCTTC. Translating it yields CASSLDWSGGLPGYTF. Based on the CDR3 plus reference TRBV7-2 and TRBJ1-2, the full variable domain is GAGVSQSPSNKVTEKGKDVELRCDPISGHTALYWYRQSLGQGLEFLIYFQGNSAPDKSGLPSDRFSAERTGGSVSTLTIQRTQQEDSAVYLCASSLDWSGGLPGYTFGSGTRLTVV.

By sample fraction, this clonotype is medium-sized. The chain uses TRBV7-9 and TRBJ2-7; D unclear. This CDR3 has 12 residues. The germline gives CDR1 SEHNR, CDR2 FQNEAQ (reference sequence). V lost 5 bases and J 1 base, leaving 6 bases between the germline ends. The CDR3, as DNA: TGTGCCAGCAGCGACATATCCTACGAGCAGTACTTC. Translation gives CASSDISYEQYF.

In its sample, this clonotype is medium-sized. CDR3 nucleotide sequence: TGTGCCAGCTCACCAGGGAGCGGCTACGAGCAGTACTTC. Translation: CASSPGSGYEQYF. V and J are TRBV18 and TRBJ2-7, with a possible D match to TRBD2 (5 bases). V was trimmed by 2 bases and J by 3 bases, leaving 8 bases between them. Germline V CDR1 and CDR2: KGHSH, LQKENI. The CDR3 extends over 13 amino acids. Drawing the rest from reference TRBV18 and TRBJ2-7, the complete variable domain is NAGVMQNPRHLVRRRGQEARLRCSPMKGHSHVYWYRQLPEEGLKFMVYLQKENIIDESGMPKERFSAEFPKEGPSILRIQQVVRGDSAAYFCASSPGSGYEQYFGPGTRLTVT.

This clonotype is medium-sized by share. The chain links TRBV7-3 to TRBJ2-1; 7 nucleotides line up with TRBD2. V shed 0 bases, J shed 6 bases, and the junction held 2 bases outside the gene matches. The germline CDR1 and CDR2 sequences are SGHTA and FQGTGA. The CDR3 contains 14 residues. DNA of the CDR3: TGTGCCAGCAGCTTAACGCGGACTAGCAATGAGCAGTTCTTC. Protein sequence: CASSLTRTSNEQFF.

In its sample, this clonotype is medium-sized. This chain connects TRBV9 to TRBJ2-1; no definite D call. V was cut by 2 bases and J by 3 bases, with 6 bases left in between. Germline V gives CDR1 SGDLS, CDR2 YYNGEE. The CDR3 spans 13 residues. CDR3 nucleotides: TGTGCCAGCAGCGTGGGGTACTACAATGAGCAGTTCTTC. Translating it yields CASSVGYYNEQFF.

This chain links TRBV4-2 with TRBJ2-7; D unresolved. Germline V gene sequence: CDR1 LGHNA, CDR2 YNFKEQ. The CDR3 runs to 11 residues. Trimming shortened V by 4 bases and J by 7 bases, and 8 bases separated the two germline ends. CDR3 nucleotide sequence: TGTGCCAGCAGCCTCGGTTTGGAGCAGTACTTC. Translating it yields CASSLGLEQYF.

This clonotype is medium-sized within its sample. The chain has TRBV20-1 and TRBJ2-7; unclear D gene. V was clipped by 1 base and J by 0 bases, with 10 bases between them. The CDR3 totals 14 residues. Germline assignment: CDR1 DFQATT and CDR2 SNEGSKA (reference sequence). In DNA form, the CDR3 reads TGCAGTGCTAGAGGGCAGACATCCTCCTACGAGCAGTACTTC. It yields the protein CSARGQTSSYEQYF.

This clonotype is judged medium-sized (0.01 to 0.1%). The chain couples TRBV7-2 to TRBJ2-7; TRBD1 aligns across 8 bases. From germline, CDR1 is SGHTA and CDR2 FQGNSA. This CDR3 has 15 amino acids. V lost 6 bases to trimming and J lost 5 bases; unmatched junction nucleotides: 12. CDR3 sequence reads: CASSYRGAGGNEQYF. In nucleotides, the CDR3 is TGTGCCAGCAGTTATAGGGGGGCAGGGGGCAACGAGCAGTACTTC.

There are a few counts of this clonotype. The chain recombines TRBV2 with TRBJ2-7; 11 positions agree with TRBD1. The germline gives CDR1 SNHLY, CDR2 FYNNEI. The CDR3 has 12 amino acids. V was pared by 11 bases and J by 5 bases, with 5 bases of the junction left unmatched. CDR3 sequence reads: CAGQGAPDEQYF. The CDR3 DNA reads TGTGCCGGACAGGGGGCGCCGGACGAGCAGTACTTC. Full variable domain (missing parts from reference TRBV2 and TRBJ2-7): EPEVTQTPSHQVTQMGQEVILRCVPISNHLYFYWYRQILGQKVEFLVSFYNNEISEKSEIFDDQFSVERPDGSNFTLKIRSTKLEDSAMYFCAGQGAPDEQYFGPGTRLTVT.